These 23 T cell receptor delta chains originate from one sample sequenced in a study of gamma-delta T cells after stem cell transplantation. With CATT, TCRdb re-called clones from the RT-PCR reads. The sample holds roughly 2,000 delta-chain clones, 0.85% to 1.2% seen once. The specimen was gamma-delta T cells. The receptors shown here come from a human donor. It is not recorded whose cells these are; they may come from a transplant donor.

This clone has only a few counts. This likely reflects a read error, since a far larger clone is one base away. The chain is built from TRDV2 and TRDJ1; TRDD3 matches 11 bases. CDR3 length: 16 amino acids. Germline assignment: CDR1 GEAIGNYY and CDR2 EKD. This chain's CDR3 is CACGTLTVGDTDKLIF. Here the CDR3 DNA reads TGTGCCTGTGGCACCTTGACGGTGGGGGATACGGATAAACTCATCTTT.

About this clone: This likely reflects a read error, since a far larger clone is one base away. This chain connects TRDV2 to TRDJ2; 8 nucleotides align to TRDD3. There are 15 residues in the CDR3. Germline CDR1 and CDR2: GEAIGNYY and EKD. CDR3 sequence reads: CACGTVGDVTAQLFF. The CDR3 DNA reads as TGTGCCTGTGGCACCGTGGGGGATGTAACAGCACAACTCTTCTTT.

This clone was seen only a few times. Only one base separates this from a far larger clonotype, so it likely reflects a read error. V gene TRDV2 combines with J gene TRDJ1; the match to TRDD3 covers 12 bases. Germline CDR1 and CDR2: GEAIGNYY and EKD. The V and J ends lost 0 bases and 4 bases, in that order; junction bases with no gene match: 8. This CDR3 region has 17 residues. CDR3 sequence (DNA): TGTGCCTGTGACACCTTGAGTACTGGGGGATACAGCGATAAACTCATCTTT. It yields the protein CACDTLSTGGYSDKLIF.

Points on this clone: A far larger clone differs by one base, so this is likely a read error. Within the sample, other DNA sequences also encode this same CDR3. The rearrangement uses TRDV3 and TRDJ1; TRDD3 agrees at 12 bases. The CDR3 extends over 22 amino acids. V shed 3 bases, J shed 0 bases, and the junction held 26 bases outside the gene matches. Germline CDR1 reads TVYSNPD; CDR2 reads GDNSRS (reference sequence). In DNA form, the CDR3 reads TGTGCCTTATTGCCCTATTCCTACGACTCCTACTGGGGGATACCTAACACCGATAAACTCATCTTT. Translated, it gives CALLPYSYDSYWGIPNTDKLIF.

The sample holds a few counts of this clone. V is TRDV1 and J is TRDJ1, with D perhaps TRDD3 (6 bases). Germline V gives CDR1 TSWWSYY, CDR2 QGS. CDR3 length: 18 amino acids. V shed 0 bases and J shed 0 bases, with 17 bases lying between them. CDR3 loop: CALGELLYWETYTDKLIF. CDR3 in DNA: TGTGCTCTTGGGGAACTGCTCTACTGGGAGACTTACACCGATAAACTCATCTTT.

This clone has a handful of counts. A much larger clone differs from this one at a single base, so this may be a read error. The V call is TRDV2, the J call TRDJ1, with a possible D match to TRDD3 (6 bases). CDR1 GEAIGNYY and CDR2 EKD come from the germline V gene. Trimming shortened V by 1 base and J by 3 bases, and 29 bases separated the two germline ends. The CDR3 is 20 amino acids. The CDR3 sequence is CACDTRTGTWVPKGADKLIF. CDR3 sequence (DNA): TGTGCCTGTGACACAAGGACTGGGACTTGGGTTCCCAAAGGAGCCGATAAACTCATCTTT.

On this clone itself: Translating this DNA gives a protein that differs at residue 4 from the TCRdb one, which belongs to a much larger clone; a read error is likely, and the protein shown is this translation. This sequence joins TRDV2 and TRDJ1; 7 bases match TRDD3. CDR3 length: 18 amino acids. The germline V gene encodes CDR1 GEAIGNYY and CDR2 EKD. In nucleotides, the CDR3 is TGTGCCTGTAACACCGTAGCAACTGGGGACCCGTACACCGATAAACTCATCTTT. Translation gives CACNTVATGDPYTDKLIF.

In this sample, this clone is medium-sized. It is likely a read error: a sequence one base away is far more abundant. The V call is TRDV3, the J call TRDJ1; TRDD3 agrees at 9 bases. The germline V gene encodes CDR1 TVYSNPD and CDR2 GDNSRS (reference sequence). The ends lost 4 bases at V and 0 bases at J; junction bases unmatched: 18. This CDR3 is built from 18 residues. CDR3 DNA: TGTGCCTGTCCCCTACGGGGGATGGGGGATAACTACACCGATAAACTCATCTTT. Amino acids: CACPLRGMGDNYTDKLIF.

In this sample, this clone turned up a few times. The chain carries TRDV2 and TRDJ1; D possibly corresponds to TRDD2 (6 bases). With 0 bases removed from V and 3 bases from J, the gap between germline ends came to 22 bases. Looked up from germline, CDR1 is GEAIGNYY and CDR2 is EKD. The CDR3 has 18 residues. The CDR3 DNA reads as TGTGCCTGTGACACCGGAGAGCTCCTACTGGACGATCCCGATAAACTCATCTTT. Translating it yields CACDTGELLLDDPDKLIF.

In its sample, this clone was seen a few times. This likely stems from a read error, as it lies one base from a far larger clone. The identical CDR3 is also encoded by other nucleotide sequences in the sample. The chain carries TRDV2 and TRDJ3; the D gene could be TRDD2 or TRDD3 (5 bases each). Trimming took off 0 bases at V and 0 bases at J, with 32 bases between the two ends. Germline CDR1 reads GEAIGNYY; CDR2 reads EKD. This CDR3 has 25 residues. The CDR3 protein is CACDTPPTPYVSGANASWDTRQMFF. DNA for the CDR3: TGTGCCTGTGACACCCCTCCGACCCCCTACGTTTCGGGGGCCAATGCCTCCTGGGACACCCGACAGATGTTTTTC.

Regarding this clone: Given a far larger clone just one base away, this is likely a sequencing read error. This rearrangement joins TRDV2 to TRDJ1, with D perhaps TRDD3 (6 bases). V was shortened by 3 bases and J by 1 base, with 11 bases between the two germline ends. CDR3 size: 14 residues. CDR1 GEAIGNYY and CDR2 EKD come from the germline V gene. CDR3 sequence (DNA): TGTGCCTGTGACGCGCTGGGGTTCACCGATAAACTCATCTTT. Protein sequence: CACDALGFTDKLIF.

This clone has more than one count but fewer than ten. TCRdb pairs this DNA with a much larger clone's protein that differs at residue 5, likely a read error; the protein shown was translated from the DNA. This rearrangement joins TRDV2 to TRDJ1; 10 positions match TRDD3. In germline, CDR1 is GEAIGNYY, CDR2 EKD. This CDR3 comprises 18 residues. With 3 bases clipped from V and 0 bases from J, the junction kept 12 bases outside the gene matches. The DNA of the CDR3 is TGTGCCTGTGACGCACTGGGGGATCCCGAAACAAACACCGATAAACTCATCTTT. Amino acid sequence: CACDALGDPETNTDKLIF.

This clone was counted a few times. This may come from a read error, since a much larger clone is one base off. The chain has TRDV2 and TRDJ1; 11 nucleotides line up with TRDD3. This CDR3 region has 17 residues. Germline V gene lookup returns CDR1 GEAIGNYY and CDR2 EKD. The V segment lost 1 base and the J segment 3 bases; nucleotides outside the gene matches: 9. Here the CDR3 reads CACDTLLGDKYADKLIF. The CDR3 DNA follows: TGTGCCTGTGACACTTTACTGGGGGATAAGTACGCCGATAAACTCATCTTT.

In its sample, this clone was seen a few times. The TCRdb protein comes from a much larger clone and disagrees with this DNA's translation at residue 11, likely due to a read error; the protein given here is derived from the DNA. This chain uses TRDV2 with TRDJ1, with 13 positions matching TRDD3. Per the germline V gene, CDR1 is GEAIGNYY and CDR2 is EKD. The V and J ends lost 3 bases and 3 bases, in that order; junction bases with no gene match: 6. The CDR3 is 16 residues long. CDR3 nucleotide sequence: TGTGCCTGTGACGCACTTACTGGGGGATACGCCGATAAACTCATCTTT. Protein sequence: CACDALTGGYADKLIF.

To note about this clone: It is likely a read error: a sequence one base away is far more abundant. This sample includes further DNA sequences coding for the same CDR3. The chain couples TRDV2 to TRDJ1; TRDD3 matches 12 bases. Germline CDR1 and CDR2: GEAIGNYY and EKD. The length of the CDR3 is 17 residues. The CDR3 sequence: CACDTLSTGGYNDKLIF. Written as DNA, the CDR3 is TGTGCCTGCGACACCTTGAGTACTGGGGGATACAACGATAAACTCATCTTT.

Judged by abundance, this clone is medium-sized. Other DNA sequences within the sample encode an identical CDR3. CDR3 sequence (DNA): TGTGCCTGTGACCCCGTTGATTTCGCCGGTGCACTCATCTTT. It encodes CACDPVDFAGALIF. The chain combines TRDV2 with TRDJ1, with D unclear. Germline values: CDR1 GEAIGNYY, CDR2 EKD. V lost 3 bases and J 10 bases, leaving 20 bases between the germline ends. There are 14 residues in the CDR3.

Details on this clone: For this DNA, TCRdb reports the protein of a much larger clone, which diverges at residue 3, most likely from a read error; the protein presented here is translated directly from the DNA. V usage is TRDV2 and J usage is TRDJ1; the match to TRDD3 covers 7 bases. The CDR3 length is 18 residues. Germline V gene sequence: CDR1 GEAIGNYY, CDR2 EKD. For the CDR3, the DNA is TGTGCCTGGGACACCGTAGCAACTGGGGACCCGTACACCGATAAACTCATCTTT. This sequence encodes CAWDTVATGDPYTDKLIF.

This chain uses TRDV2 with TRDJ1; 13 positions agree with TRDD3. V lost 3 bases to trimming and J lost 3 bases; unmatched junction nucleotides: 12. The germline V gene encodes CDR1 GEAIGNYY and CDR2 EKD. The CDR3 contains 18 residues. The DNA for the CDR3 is TGTGCCTGTGACTCCCTCGTACTGGGGGATACGCGGGCCGATAAACTCATCTTT. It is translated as CACDSLVLGDTRADKLIF.

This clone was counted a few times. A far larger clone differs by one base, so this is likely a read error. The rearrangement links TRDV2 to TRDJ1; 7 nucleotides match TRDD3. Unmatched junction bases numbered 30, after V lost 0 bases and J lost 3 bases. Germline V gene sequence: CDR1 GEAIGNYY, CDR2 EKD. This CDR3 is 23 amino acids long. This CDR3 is CACDTLRSSIPSTGDPGPDKLIF. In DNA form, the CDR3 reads TGTGCCTGTGACACCCTCCGGTCGTCTATCCCCAGTACTGGGGATCCAGGTCCCGATAAACTCATCTTT.

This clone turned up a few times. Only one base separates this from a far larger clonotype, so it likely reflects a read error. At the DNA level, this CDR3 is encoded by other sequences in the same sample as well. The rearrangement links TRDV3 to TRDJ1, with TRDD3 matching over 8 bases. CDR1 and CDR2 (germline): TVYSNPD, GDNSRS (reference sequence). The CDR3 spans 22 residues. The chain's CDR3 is CAFSHATLGATSDSGYTDKLIF. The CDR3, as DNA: TGCGCCTTTTCACATGCCACACTGGGGGCTACATCCGATTCGGGGTACACCGATAAACTCATCTTT. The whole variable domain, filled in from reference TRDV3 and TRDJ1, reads CDKVTQSSPDQTVASGSEVVLLCTYDTVYSNPDLFWYRIRPDYSFQFVFYGDNSRSEGADFTQGRFSVKHILTQKAFHLVISPVRTEDSATYYCAFSHATLGATSDSGYTDKLIFGKGTRVTVEP.

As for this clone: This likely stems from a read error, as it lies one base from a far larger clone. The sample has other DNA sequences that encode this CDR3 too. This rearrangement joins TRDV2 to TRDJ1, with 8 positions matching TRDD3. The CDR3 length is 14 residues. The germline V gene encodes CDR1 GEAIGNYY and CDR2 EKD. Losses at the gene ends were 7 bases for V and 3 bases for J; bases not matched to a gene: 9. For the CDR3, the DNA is TGTGCCTGCGACGTACTGGGGGCCGCCGATAAACTCATCTTT. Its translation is CACDVLGAADKLIF.

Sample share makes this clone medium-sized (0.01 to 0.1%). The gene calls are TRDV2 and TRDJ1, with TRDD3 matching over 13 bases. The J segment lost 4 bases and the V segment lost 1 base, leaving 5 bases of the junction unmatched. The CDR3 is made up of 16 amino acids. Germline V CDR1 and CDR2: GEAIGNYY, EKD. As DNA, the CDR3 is TGTGCCTGTGACACGGTACTGGGGGATACGATCGATAAACTCATCTTT. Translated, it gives CACDTVLGDTIDKLIF.

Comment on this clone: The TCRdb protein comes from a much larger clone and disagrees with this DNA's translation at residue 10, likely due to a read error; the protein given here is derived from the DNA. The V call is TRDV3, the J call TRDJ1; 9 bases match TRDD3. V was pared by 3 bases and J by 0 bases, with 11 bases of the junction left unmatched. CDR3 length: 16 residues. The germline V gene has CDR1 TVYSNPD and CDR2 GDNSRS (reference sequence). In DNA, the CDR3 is TGTGCCTTCCCGCTTACTGGGGGAACGCACACCGATAAACTCATCTTT. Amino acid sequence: CAFPLTGGTHTDKLIF.